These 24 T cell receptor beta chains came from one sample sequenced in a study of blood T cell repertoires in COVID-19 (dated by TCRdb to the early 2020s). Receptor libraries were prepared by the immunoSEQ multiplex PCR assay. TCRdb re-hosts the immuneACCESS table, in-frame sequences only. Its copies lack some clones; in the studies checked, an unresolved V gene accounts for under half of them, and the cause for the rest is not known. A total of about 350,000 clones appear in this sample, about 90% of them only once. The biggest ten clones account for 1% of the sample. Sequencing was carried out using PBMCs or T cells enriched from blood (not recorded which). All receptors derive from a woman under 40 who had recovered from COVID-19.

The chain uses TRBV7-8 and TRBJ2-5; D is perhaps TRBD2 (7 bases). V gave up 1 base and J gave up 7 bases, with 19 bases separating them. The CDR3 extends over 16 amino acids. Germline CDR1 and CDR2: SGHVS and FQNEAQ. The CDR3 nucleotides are TGTGCCAGCAGCTTAGGGGCCTTGGGGGGGCTTGGGACCCAGTACTTC. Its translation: CASSLGALGGLGTQYF.

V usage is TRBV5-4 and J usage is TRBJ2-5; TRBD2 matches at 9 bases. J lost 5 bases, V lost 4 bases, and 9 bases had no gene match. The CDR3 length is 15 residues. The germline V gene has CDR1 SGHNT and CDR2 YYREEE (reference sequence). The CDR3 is CASSPGAGGGETQYF. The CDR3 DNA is TGTGCCAGCAGCCCAGGAGCGGGGGGCGGCGAGACCCAGTACTTC.

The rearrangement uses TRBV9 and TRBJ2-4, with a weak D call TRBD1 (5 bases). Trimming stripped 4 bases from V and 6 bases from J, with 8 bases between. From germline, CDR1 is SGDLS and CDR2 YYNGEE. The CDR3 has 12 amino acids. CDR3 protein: CASSPDTNIQYF. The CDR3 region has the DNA TGTGCCAGCAGCCCGGACACAAACATTCAGTACTTC.

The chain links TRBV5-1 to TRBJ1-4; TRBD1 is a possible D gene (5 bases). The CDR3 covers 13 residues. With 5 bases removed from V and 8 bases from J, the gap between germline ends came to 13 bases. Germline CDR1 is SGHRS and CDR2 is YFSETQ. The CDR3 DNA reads TGCGCCAGCAGACCCGGACAAAGGGAAAAACTGTTTTTT. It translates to CASRPGQREKLFF.

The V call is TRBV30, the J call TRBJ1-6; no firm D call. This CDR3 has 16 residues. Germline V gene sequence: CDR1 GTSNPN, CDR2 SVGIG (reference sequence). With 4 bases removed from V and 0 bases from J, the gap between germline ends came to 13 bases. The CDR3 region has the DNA TGTGCCTGGAAGGCAACACGGAGCTCCTATAATTCACCCCTCCACTTT. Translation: CAWKATRSSYNSPLHF.

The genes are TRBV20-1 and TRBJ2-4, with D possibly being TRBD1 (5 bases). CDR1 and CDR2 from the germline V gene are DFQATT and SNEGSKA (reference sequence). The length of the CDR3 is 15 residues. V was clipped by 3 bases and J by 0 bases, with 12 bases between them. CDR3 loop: CSASMTVLAKNIQYF. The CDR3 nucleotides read TGCAGTGCTAGTATGACAGTTTTAGCCAAAAACATTCAGTACTTC.

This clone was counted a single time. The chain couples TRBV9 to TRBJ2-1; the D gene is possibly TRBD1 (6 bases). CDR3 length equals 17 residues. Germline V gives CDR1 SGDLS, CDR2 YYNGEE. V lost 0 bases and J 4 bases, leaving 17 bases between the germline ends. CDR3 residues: CASSVAGRSTGYNEQFF. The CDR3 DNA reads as TGTGCCAGCAGCGTAGCCGGGCGGTCCACAGGGTACAATGAGCAGTTCTTC.

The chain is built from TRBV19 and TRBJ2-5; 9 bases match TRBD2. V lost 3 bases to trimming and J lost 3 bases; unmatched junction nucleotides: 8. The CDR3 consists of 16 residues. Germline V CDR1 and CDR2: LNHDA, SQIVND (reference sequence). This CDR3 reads CASSMLAGFGEETQYF. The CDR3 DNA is TGTGCCAGTAGTATGCTAGCGGGGTTTGGAGAAGAGACCCAGTACTTC.

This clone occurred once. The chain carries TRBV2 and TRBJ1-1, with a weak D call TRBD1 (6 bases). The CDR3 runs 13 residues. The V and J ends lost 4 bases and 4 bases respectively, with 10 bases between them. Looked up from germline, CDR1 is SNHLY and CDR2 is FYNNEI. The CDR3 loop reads CASSGVGATEAFF. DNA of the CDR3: TGTGCCAGCAGTGGAGTGGGGGCCACTGAAGCTTTCTTT.

Written as DNA, the CDR3 is TGTGCCAGCAGATCGGGATACGAGCAGTACTTC. This encodes CASRSGYEQYF. The genes are TRBV2 and TRBJ2-7; possible D gene TRBD2, 5 bases. Looked up from germline, CDR1 is SNHLY and CDR2 is FYNNEI. This CDR3 has 11 residues. Trimming took 6 bases from V and 4 from J, leaving 7 bases between them.

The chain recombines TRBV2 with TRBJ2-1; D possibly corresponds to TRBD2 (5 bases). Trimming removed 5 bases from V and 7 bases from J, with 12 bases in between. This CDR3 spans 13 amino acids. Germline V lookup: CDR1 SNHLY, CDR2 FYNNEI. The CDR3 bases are TGTGCCAGCAGTTGGAGCGGTGGAAATGAGCAGTTCTTC. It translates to CASSWSGGNEQFF.

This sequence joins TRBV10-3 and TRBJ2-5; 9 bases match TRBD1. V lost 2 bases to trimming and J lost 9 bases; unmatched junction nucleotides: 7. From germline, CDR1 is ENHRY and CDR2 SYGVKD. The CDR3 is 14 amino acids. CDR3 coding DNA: TGTGCCATCAGTGAGGCCGGGACAGGGCGCCCCCAGTACTTC. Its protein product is CAISEAGTGRPQYF.

Written as DNA, the CDR3 is TGTGCCAGCAGCCCCCGGGGGGGGGACACCAAGCATTTT. Protein: CASSPRGGDTKHF. V is TRBV7-9 and J is TRBJ1-5; a possible D gene is TRBD1 (6 bases). V lost 5 bases and J lost 14, with 19 bases in between. The germline CDR1 and CDR2 sequences are SEHNR and FQNEAQ (reference sequence). This CDR3 is 13 amino acids long.

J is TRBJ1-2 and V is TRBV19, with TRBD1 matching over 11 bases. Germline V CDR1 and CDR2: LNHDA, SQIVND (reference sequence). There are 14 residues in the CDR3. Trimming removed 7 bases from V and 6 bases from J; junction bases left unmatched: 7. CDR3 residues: CASTPRDRGNGYTF. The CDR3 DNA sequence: TGTGCCAGTACCCCCCGGGACAGGGGGAATGGCTACACCTTC.

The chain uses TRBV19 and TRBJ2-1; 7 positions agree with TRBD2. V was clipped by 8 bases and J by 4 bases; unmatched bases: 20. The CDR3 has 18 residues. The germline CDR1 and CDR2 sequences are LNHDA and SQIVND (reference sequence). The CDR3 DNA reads TGTGCCAGTTCCCCGAGACTAGCCTCCCCTCTCCTATACAATGAGCAGTTCTTC. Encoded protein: CASSPRLASPLLYNEQFF.

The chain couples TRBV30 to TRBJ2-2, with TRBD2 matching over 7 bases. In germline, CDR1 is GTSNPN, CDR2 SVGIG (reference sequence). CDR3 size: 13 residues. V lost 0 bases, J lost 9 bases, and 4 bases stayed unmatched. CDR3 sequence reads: CAWSVGGGRELFF. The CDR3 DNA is TGTGCCTGGAGTGTGGGGGGAGGGAGGGAGCTGTTTTTT.

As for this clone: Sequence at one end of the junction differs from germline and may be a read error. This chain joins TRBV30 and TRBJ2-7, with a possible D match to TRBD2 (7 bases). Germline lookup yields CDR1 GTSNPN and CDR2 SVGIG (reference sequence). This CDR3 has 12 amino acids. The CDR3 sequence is CARDRRGGALDF. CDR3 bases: TGTGCTCGAGACAGACGAGGGGGGGCCTTGGATTTC.

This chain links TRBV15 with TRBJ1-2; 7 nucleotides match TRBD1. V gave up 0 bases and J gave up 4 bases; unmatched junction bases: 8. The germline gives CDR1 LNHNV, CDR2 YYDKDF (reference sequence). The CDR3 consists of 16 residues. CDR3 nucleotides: TGTGCCACCAGCAGAGATACACAGGGGACAGCCTATGGCTACACCTTC. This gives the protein CATSRDTQGTAYGYTF.

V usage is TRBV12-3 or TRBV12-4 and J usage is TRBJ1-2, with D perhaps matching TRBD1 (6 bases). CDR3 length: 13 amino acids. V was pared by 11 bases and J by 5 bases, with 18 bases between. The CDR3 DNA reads TGTGCCTCAAGGGGGGGCGCCGGTTATGGCTACACCTTC. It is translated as CASRGGAGYGYTF.

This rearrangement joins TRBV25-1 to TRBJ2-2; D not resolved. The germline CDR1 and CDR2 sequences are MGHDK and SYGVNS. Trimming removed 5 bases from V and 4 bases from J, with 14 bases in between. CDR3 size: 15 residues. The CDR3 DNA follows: TGTGCCAGCAGTCCGCCTCAGTGGAGCACCGGGGAGCTGTTTTTT. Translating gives CASSPPQWSTGELFF.

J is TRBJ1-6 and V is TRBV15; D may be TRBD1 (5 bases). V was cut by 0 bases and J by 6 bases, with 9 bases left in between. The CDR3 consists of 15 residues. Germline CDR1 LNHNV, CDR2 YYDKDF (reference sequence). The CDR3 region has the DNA TGTGCCACCAGCAGAGAAGCGGGGACTAATTCACCCCTCCACTTT. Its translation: CATSREAGTNSPLHF.

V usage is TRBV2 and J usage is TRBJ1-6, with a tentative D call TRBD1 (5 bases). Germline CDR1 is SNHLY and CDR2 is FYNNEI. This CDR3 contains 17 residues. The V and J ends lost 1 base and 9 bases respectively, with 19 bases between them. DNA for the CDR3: TGTGCCAGCAGTGAAGGATGGGGGGGAGGGTTCGTTTCACCCCTCCACTTT. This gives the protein CASSEGWGGGFVSPLHF.

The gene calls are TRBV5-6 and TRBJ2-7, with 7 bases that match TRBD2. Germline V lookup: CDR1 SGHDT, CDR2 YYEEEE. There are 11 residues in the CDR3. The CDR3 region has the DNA TGTGTTTCGGGGGGATACAACGAGCAGTACTTC. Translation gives CVSGGYNEQYF. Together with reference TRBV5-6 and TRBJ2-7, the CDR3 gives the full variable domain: DAGVTQSPTHLIKTRGQQVTLRCSPKSGHDTVSWYQQALGQGPQFIFQYYEEEERQRGNFPDRFSGHQFPNYSSELNVNALLLGDSALYLCVSGGYNEQYFGPGTRLTVT.

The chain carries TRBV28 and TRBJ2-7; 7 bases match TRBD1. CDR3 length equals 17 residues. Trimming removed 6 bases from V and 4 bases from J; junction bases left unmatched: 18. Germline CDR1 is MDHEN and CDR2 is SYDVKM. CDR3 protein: CASSLRQGSSGDYEQYF. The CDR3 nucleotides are TGTGCCAGCAGCCTCAGACAGGGTAGTTCTGGGGATTACGAGCAGTACTTC. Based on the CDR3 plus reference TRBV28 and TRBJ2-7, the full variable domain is DVKVTQSSRYLVKRTGEKVFLECVQDMDHENMFWYRQDPGLGLRLIYFSYDVKMKEKGDIPEGYSVSREKKERFSLILESASTNQTSMYLCASSLRQGSSGDYEQYFGPGTRLTVT.